This T cell receptor (beta chain) was sequenced for a study of OX40 agonist ivuxolimab in advanced cancers. Study-wide results and caveats: Among the least clonally expanded were partial responders at 0.1-3.0 mg/kg. Among some nonresponders, normalized T-cell clonal expansion was also low.

The table came from immunoSEQ multiplex PCR; TCRdb's copy has only in-frame clones and leaves some out. The sample carries tens of thousands of clones, roughly 90% recorded once. With regard to this clone: Its antigen is unknown.

The V gene's germline CDR1 is MDHEN and CDR2 SYDVKM. V was shortened by 7 bases and J by 2 bases, with 13 bases between the two germline ends. The length of the CDR3 is 14 residues. This TCR derives from an adult with an advanced solid tumor such as melanoma, head and neck, liver or kidney cancer. The chain employs TRBV28 and TRBJ2-3, with D possibly matching TRBD2 (5 bases). The source material was CD4+ or CD8+ T cells sorted from blood, sampled in a trial of the OX40 agonist ivuxolimab. CDR3 protein: CASKSGYYTDTQYF. CDR3 bases: TGTGCCAGCAAGTCGGGGTATTACACAGATACGCAGTATTTT.